Shown below are 30 T cell receptor beta chains from a single sample sequenced in a study of cytomegalovirus exposure and HLA in healthy donors. The primer mix had 60 Vbeta and 13 Jbeta primers. Sequencing was performed with immunoSEQ multiplex PCR; in TCRdb, only in-frame clones are kept and a portion is missing. The sample includes under 300,000 clones, roughly 81% of them seen just once. Sequencing was done on a sample of PBMCs. The receptors shown here come from a woman aged 40 to 50 in good health and CMV-seropositive.

The chain links TRBV4-3 to TRBJ1-5; TRBD1 might be the D (5 bases). V was pared by 3 bases and J by 5 bases, with 11 bases between. CDR1 and CDR2 (germline): LGHNA, YSLEER. The CDR3 spans 14 residues. The CDR3 protein is CASSQIQGYQPQHF. In DNA, the CDR3 is TGCGCCAGCAGCCAGATTCAGGGATATCAGCCCCAGCATTTT.

The chain is built from TRBV19 and TRBJ1-2; a weak D match, TRBD1 (6 bases). Trimming removed 3 bases at V and 4 bases at J, with 15 bases between. Germline V gene sequence: CDR1 LNHDA, CDR2 SQIVND (reference sequence). The CDR3 is 15 residues long. The CDR3 DNA follows: TGTGCCAGTAGTATTAGGCAGGGGAGGGGCTATGGCTACACCTTC. As protein: CASSIRQGRGYGYTF.

Notes on this clone: In the same sample, other DNA sequences code for this CDR3. The rearrangement joins TRBV6-5 to TRBJ1-2; tentatively, D is TRBD1 (5 bases). CDR3 size: 13 residues. V lost 0 bases and J 11 bases, leaving 13 bases between the germline ends. Germline V gene lookup returns CDR1 MNHEY and CDR2 SVGAGI. This chain's CDR3 is CASSYSAQGIYTF. CDR3 bases: TGTGCCAGCAGTTACTCAGCTCAGGGTATATACACCTTC.

V usage is TRBV6-5 and J usage is TRBJ1-4; 9 positions match TRBD1. V lost 1 base, J lost 8 bases, and 8 bases stayed unmatched. This CDR3 spans 16 amino acids. The V gene's germline CDR1 is MNHEY and CDR2 SVGAGI. CDR3 loop: CASSYLGGTGLEKLFF. CDR3 sequence (DNA): TGTGCCAGCAGTTACTTGGGCGGGACAGGGTTGGAAAAACTGTTTTTT.

This clone occurred a few times. This chain links TRBV6-1 with TRBJ2-7; D gene uncertain. The germline CDR1 and CDR2 sequences are MNHNS and SASEGT. Trimming stripped 5 bases from V and 3 bases from J, with 17 bases between. This CDR3 region has 15 residues. The CDR3 DNA sequence: TGTGCCAGCAGTCCGACACAAGCTGGTCTCTACGAGCAGTACTTC. It yields the protein CASSPTQAGLYEQYF.

The chain is built from TRBV7-3 and TRBJ2-7; TRBD1 agrees at 7 bases. With 5 bases clipped from V and 2 bases from J, the junction kept 6 bases outside the gene matches. The V gene's germline CDR1 is SGHTA and CDR2 FQGTGA. CDR3 size: 14 residues. DNA of the CDR3: TGTGCCAGCAGCCCCGGGACAGCTCCCTACGAGCAGTACTTC. It translates to CASSPGTAPYEQYF.

This chain joins TRBV6-1 and TRBJ1-3; tentative D call: TRBD1 (5 bases). The CDR3 spans 15 residues. V lost 6 bases and J lost 0, with 12 bases in between. Germline-derived CDR1 and CDR2 are MNHNS and SASEGT. The CDR3 DNA sequence: TGTGCCAGCAGAAAAATTACAGGCTCTGGAAACACCATATATTTT. This gives the protein CASRKITGSGNTIYF.

This chain connects TRBV11-2 to TRBJ1-2; unclear D gene. The CDR3 is made up of 14 amino acids. The V end lost 1 base, the J end lost 4 bases, and 10 bases lay between the germline ends. Germline loops: CDR1 SGHAT, CDR2 FQNNGV. The CDR3, as DNA: TGTGCCAGCAGCTTAGGGCACCTTGGCTATGGCTACACCTTC. Protein: CASSLGHLGYGYTF.

The sample holds one count of this clone. The genes are TRBV2 and TRBJ2-3; 15 nucleotides align to TRBD2. Germline trimming cut 7 bases from V and 6 bases from J; bases unmatched to any gene: 5. From germline, CDR1 is SNHLY and CDR2 FYNNEI. The CDR3 sequence is 15 residues long. CDR3 protein: CASTAGTSGRDTQYF. For the CDR3, the DNA is TGTGCCAGCACCGCCGGGACTAGCGGGAGGGATACGCAGTATTTT.

Points on this clone: An end of the junction differs from the germline gene, which may be a read error. The chain employs TRBV30 and TRBJ1-3, with D unresolved. Germline lookup yields CDR1 GTSNPN and CDR2 SVGIG (reference sequence). The CDR3 runs 12 residues. The CDR3 sequence is CALDFSRNTIYF. As DNA, the CDR3 is TGTGCCTTGGACTTCTCTCGAAACACCATATATTTT.

This clone was counted only a few times. The V and J genes are TRBV4-1 and TRBJ2-7; TRBD2 aligns across 7 bases. This CDR3 contains 17 residues. After removal of 0 bases from V and 5 bases from J, the junction contained 13 bases not matched to a gene. The germline V gene has CDR1 MGHRA and CDR2 YSYEKL. The CDR3 sequence: CASSQDRTGTTPNEQYF. CDR3 nucleotide sequence: TGCGCCAGCAGCCAAGACCGTACCGGGACTACTCCCAACGAGCAGTACTTC.

The DNA of the CDR3 is TGTGCCAGCAGCTTAGAGGGACATCTCTCCTACAATGAGCAGTTCTTC. Its protein product is CASSLEGHLSYNEQFF. The chain has TRBV11-2 and TRBJ2-1; possible D gene TRBD1, 6 bases. The V gene's germline CDR1 is SGHAT and CDR2 FQNNGV. Trimming left V 0 bases short and J 0 bases short, with 9 bases between. The CDR3 runs 16 residues.

The chain joins TRBV25-1 to TRBJ2-7, with TRBD2 matching 11 bases. Germline V gene sequence: CDR1 MGHDK, CDR2 SYGVNS. The CDR3 totals 16 residues. V lost 1 base and J lost 4; bases outside the gene matches: 6. CDR3 in DNA: TGTGCCAGCAGTGAATCCGGGACTAGCGGCACTTACGAGCAGTACTTC. This gives the protein CASSESGTSGTYEQYF.

Regarding this clone: At one boundary the junction diverges from the germline segment, which might be a read error. This rearrangement joins TRBV5-6 to TRBJ2-1; D is possibly TRBD1 (6 bases). The CDR3 loop spans 16 amino acids. Germline V gives CDR1 SGHDT, CDR2 YYEEEE. The CDR3 DNA reads as TGTGCCAGCAGCTCCCCAACGGACAGTCATCCCAATGCTCAGCTCTTC. It specifies CASSSPTDSHPNAQLF.

V usage is TRBV29-1 and J usage is TRBJ2-2, with TRBD2 identical over 9 bases. J lost 8 bases, V lost 4 bases, and 17 bases had no gene match. CDR3 size: 17 residues. Per the germline V gene, CDR1 is SQVTM and CDR2 is ANQGSEA. CDR3 sequence: CSVVLVVSGSLSGELFF. The CDR3 DNA is TGCAGCGTTGTTCTCGTAGTTAGCGGGAGTTTGTCAGGGGAGCTGTTTTTT.

The rearrangement uses TRBV28 and TRBJ2-7; TRBD1 matches 8 bases. Germline CDR1 reads MDHEN; CDR2 reads SYDVKM. The J segment lost 2 bases and the V segment lost 6 bases, leaving 9 bases of the junction unmatched. The CDR3 consists of 15 residues. DNA for the CDR3: TGTGCCAGCAGCCGGGCGACAGGGGCCCCCTACGAGCAGTACTTC. Translating it yields CASSRATGAPYEQYF.

The CDR3 spells CASSFSDEQFF. The DNA of the CDR3 is TGTGCCAGCAGTTTCTCCGATGAGCAGTTCTTC. V gene TRBV27 combines with J gene TRBJ2-1; D remains ambiguous. From germline, CDR1 is MNHEY and CDR2 SMNVEV (reference sequence). The CDR3 contains 11 residues. V gave up 3 bases and J gave up 8 bases, with 5 bases separating them.

The V gene is TRBV7-9, the J gene TRBJ2-1; 8 nucleotides match TRBD1. Germline CDR1 SEHNR, CDR2 FQNEAQ (reference sequence). The CDR3 runs 16 residues. Germline trimming cut 6 bases from V and 3 bases from J; bases unmatched to any gene: 10. In DNA form, the CDR3 reads TGTGCCAGCAGTCAGACGGACAGGGTAGACTACAATGAGCAGTTCTTC. It translates to CASSQTDRVDYNEQFF.

The CDR3 sequence is CASSEPIKGIYEQYF. The CDR3 nucleotides read TGTGCCAGCAGTGAACCTATAAAGGGGATCTACGAGCAGTACTTC. This rearrangement joins TRBV28 to TRBJ2-7; D is possibly TRBD1 (5 bases). Trimming shortened V by 5 bases and J by 3 bases, and 17 bases separated the two germline ends. Germline values: CDR1 MDHEN, CDR2 SYDVKM. This CDR3 has 15 amino acids.

The rearrangement joins TRBV27 to TRBJ2-1; 12 bases map to TRBD2. The CDR3 contains 15 residues. From germline, CDR1 is MNHEY and CDR2 SMNVEV (reference sequence). Trimming took 4 bases from V and 12 from J; bases not matched to a gene: 10. This CDR3 reads CASSSQGLAGPRQFF. CDR3 nucleotides: TGTGCCAGCAGTTCACAGGGACTAGCGGGTCCTCGGCAGTTCTTC.

The genes are TRBV19 and TRBJ2-2; tentative D call: TRBD1 (6 bases). The germline V and J ends were trimmed by 3 bases and 4 bases, with 15 bases remaining between them. Germline V CDR1 and CDR2: LNHDA, SQIVND (reference sequence). The CDR3 consists of 16 residues. The CDR3 DNA reads TGTGCCAGTAGTATCATGGGGCAGGGGAGCACCGGGGAGCTGTTTTTT. The encoded protein is CASSIMGQGSTGELFF.

The chain employs TRBV6-5 and TRBJ2-7, with D maybe TRBD2 (6 bases). The CDR3 runs 13 residues. Germline values: CDR1 MNHEY, CDR2 SVGAGI. The V end lost 4 bases, the J end lost 4 bases, and 11 bases lay between the germline ends. CDR3 amino acids: CASSWGLAYEQYF. CDR3 bases: TGTGCCAGCAGTTGGGGACTGGCGTACGAGCAGTACTTC.

J is TRBJ2-5 and V is TRBV28, with TRBD2 matching 7 bases. V was pared by 5 bases and J by 5 bases, with 11 bases of the junction left unmatched. Looked up from germline, CDR1 is MDHEN and CDR2 is SYDVKM. The CDR3 has 15 amino acids. The CDR3 reads CASSTRTSSRETQYF. The DNA of the CDR3 is TGTGCCAGCAGTACACGGACTAGTTCTAGGGAGACCCAGTACTTC. The variable domain in full, completed from reference TRBV28 and TRBJ2-5, reads DVKVTQSSRYLVKRTGEKVFLECVQDMDHENMFWYRQDPGLGLRLIYFSYDVKMKEKGDIPEGYSVSREKKERFSLILESASTNQTSMYLCASSTRTSSRETQYFGPGTRLLVL.

The chain recombines TRBV7-8 with TRBJ2-7; the D gene is possibly TRBD2 (5 bases). Germline CDR1 is SGHVS and CDR2 is FQNEAQ. V dropped 3 bases and J dropped 2 bases, with 11 bases sitting between them. The CDR3 is made up of 14 amino acids. The CDR3 is CASSLAGLPYEQYF. CDR3 coding DNA: TGTGCCAGCAGCTTGGCCGGACTGCCCTACGAGCAGTACTTC.

CDR3 DNA: TGTGCCACCAGCAGAGGGACAGGTGAACAAGAGACCCAGTACTTC. Its translation is CATSRGTGEQETQYF. The genes are TRBV15 and TRBJ2-5, with 7 bases that match TRBD1. Trimming removed 1 base from V and 2 bases from J; junction bases left unmatched: 4. Germline V gene lookup returns CDR1 LNHNV and CDR2 YYDKDF (reference sequence). The CDR3 consists of 15 residues.

The rearrangement uses TRBV7-6 and TRBJ2-2; 8 bases map to TRBD2. CDR3 size: 17 residues. J gave up 0 bases and V 0 bases, and 3 bases lay outside the gene matches. Germline V gives CDR1 SGHVS, CDR2 FNYEAQ. The CDR3 nucleotides are TGTGCCAGCAGCTTAGCTTTACTAGCGGCGAACACCGGGGAGCTGTTTTTT. This encodes CASSLALLAANTGELFF. Supplemented by reference TRBV7-6 and TRBJ2-2, the full variable domain reads GAGVSQSPRYKVTKRGQDVALRCDPISGHVSLYWYRQALGQGPEFLTYFNYEAQQDKSGLPNDRFSAERPEGSISTLTIQRTEQRDSAMYRCASSLALLAANTGELFFGEGSRLTVL.

This chain's CDR3 is CASSLQYQETQYF. The CDR3 DNA is TGTGCCAGCAGCCTCCAGTACCAAGAGACCCAGTACTTC. The V call is TRBV5-4, the J call TRBJ2-5; D is uncertain. The V end was cut by 4 bases, the J end by 0 bases, with 7 bases between. The CDR3 sequence is 13 residues long. The germline gives CDR1 SGHNT, CDR2 YYREEE (reference sequence).

This chain links TRBV5-4 with TRBJ2-5; possible D gene TRBD1, 5 bases. Trimming stripped 4 bases from V and 0 bases from J, with 13 bases between. CDR1 SGHNT and CDR2 YYREEE come from the germline V gene (reference sequence). This CDR3 region has 15 residues. CDR3 coding DNA: TGTGCCAGCAGCGACCGACAGTACAACCAAGAGACCCAGTACTTC. Translating it yields CASSDRQYNQETQYF. Full variable domain (remainder filled in from reference TRBV5-4 and TRBJ2-5): ETGVTQSPTHLIKTRGQQVTLRCSSQSGHNTVSWYQQALGQGPQFIFQYYREEENGRGNFPPRFSGLQFPNYSSELNVNALELDDSALYLCASSDRQYNQETQYFGPGTRLLVL.

The chain combines TRBV5-4 with TRBJ1-1, with TRBD1 as a possible D gene (6 bases). CDR3 length: 14 residues. V lost 4 bases to trimming and J lost 8 bases, with 18 bases between them. The germline V gene encodes CDR1 SGHNT and CDR2 YYREEE (reference sequence). CDR3 protein: CASSVRGGTPEAFF. The CDR3 nucleotides are TGTGCCAGCAGCGTCCGGGGGGGGACACCCGAAGCTTTCTTT.

V gene TRBV5-6 combines with J gene TRBJ2-7, with 9 bases aligning to TRBD1. The CDR3 spans 16 residues. Trimming took 4 bases from V and 3 from J; bases not matched to a gene: 11. Germline V lookup: CDR1 SGHDT, CDR2 YYEEEE. This CDR3 reads CASSTLGQGPSYEQYF. CDR3 in DNA: TGTGCCAGCAGCACCCTGGGACAGGGACCTAGCTACGAGCAGTACTTC.